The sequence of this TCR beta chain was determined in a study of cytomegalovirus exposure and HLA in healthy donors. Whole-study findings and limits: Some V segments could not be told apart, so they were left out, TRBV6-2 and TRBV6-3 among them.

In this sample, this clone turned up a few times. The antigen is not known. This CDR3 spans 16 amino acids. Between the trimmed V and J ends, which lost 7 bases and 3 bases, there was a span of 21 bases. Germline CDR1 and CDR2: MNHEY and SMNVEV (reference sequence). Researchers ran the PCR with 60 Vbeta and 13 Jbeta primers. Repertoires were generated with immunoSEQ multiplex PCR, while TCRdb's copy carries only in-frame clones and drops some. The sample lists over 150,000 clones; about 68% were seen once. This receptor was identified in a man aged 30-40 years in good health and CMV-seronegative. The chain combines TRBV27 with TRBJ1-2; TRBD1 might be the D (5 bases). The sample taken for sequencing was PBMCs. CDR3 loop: CASIQNVGAADYGYTF. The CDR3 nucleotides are TGTGCCAGCATCCAAAACGTAGGGGCGGCGGACTATGGCTACACCTTC.